In its sample, the clone carrying this T cell receptor (beta chain) was seen a few times. Its target is unknown. MiXCR, applied by TCRdb to the reads, yields one record per CDR3 protein. There are 150,000 to 200,000 distinct CDR3 sequences in the sample; 28% occur only once, and roughly 29% lies in the top ten. The sample is drawn from a study of T cell repertoires in cytomegalovirus infection. The overall study: An indication of both CMV infection and matching HLA type came from public TCR beta signatures.

Study-level results: The cumulative frequency of public TCR beta families identified carriers of CMV plus the relevant HLA. The ex vivo response was dominated by HLA-C-restricted CMV-specific TCR beta clonotypes.

Germline CDR1 is SGHAT and CDR2 is FQNNGV. The CDR3 extends over 14 amino acids. V was shortened by 1 base and J by 3 bases, with 10 bases between the two germline ends. The sample consisted of PBMCs. The sequence was collected from a human donor in good health (CMV status not recorded). Some clones in this sample may be carry-over from other donors' samples. The chain carries TRBV11-2 and TRBJ2-7; no reliable D call. CDR3 amino acids: CASSLADGYYEQYF. The CDR3 nucleotides read TGTGCCAGCAGCTTAGCGGACGGGTACTACGAGCAGTACTTC.